Following are 17 T cell receptor beta chains from one sample sequenced in a study of Graves' ophthalmopathy and Graves' hyperthyroidism. RNA transcripts yielded amplified TCR beta CDR3 regions. RT-PCR was first run with HTBI primers, then multiplex PCR in a second round. MiXCR was run by TCRdb on the multiplex PCR reads, yielding one entry per CDR3 protein. Of hundreds of thousands of distinct CDR3 sequences in the sample, about two fifths are singletons; the top ten hold more than 3%. The source material was peripheral blood. These receptors all stem from an adult man with Graves' ophthalmopathy.

With regard to this clonotype: The junction shows a germline mismatch at one end, possibly a read error. The rearrangement links TRBV10-3 to TRBJ2-6; D is undetermined. Germline loops: CDR1 ENHRY, CDR2 SYGVKD. The CDR3 extends over 12 amino acids. The CDR3 here is CASSSTVNTEAF. The CDR3 nucleotides read TGTGCCAGCAGCTCGACGGTGAACACTGAAGCTTTC.

This clonotype occurred many times. This chain uses TRBV20-1 with TRBJ1-2; TRBD1 matches at 8 bases. The trim removed 5 bases at V and 3 bases at J, leaving 5 bases unmatched. The CDR3 covers 13 residues. Germline V gene lookup returns CDR1 DFQATT and CDR2 SNEGSKA (reference sequence). The DNA for the CDR3 is TGCAGTGCTGGGAGACAGGGGTACTATGGCTACACCTTC. Its protein is CSAGRQGYYGYTF.

In its sample, this clonotype was seen many times. V usage is TRBV4-2 and J usage is TRBJ1-4; a possible D gene is TRBD1 (5 bases). From germline, CDR1 is LGHNA and CDR2 YNFKEQ. The CDR3 sequence is 15 residues long. V was pared by 1 base and J by 7 bases, with 13 bases between. The CDR3 nucleotides read TGTGCCAGCAGCCAAGTCGGGGGAAGGGCTGAAAAACTGTTTTTT. Amino acid sequence: CASSQVGGRAEKLFF.

The chain links TRBV5-1 to TRBJ2-7; the match to TRBD1 covers 7 bases. Looked up from germline, CDR1 is SGHRS and CDR2 is YFSETQ. V trimming: 4 bases; J trimming: 2 bases; junction bases outside the gene matches: 12. This CDR3 is built from 16 residues. The CDR3 DNA sequence: TGCGCCAGCAGCCCCTCCCGACAGGGCCTCGCCTACGAGCAGTACTTC. Its translation: CASSPSRQGLAYEQYF.

Remarks on this clonotype: A single base separates this from a much larger clone, so it may be a read error. The V call is TRBV6-5, the J call TRBJ1-2, with 7 bases that match TRBD1. This CDR3 comprises 13 residues. Losses at the gene ends were 6 bases for V and 7 bases for J; bases not matched to a gene: 8. The germline gives CDR1 MNHEY, CDR2 SVGAGI. CDR3 loop: CASSQGTVAGYTF. DNA of the CDR3: TGTGCCAGCAGCCAAGGGACAGTGGCTGGCTACACCTTC.

In this sample, this clonotype turned up many times. The rearrangement joins TRBV2 to TRBJ2-5, with D perhaps TRBD2 (6 bases). V shed 4 bases and J shed 5 bases, with 17 bases lying between them. CDR1 SNHLY and CDR2 FYNNEI come from the germline V gene. The CDR3 length is 15 residues. The CDR3 region is CASSVSGDGGETQYF. CDR3 DNA: TGTGCCAGCAGTGTATCCGGGGATGGGGGGGAGACCCAGTACTTC.

Note on this clonotype: Since the CDR3 does not end with the conserved phenylalanine or tryptophan, this likely comes from a read error. The chain joins TRBV10-3 to TRBJ2-7; 14 bases agree with TRBD2. Germline V CDR1 and CDR2: ENHRY, SYGVKD. The V segment lost 10 bases and the J segment 4 bases; nucleotides outside the gene matches: 21. This CDR3 has 19 amino acids. The CDR3 nucleotides are TGTGCCAGCAGCCTGAAGTCGCTCATGGGACTAGCGGGAGAATACGAGCAGTACTGC. Encoded protein: CASSLKSLMGLAGEYEQYC.

This clonotype has ten or more counts. A read error may produce the germline difference seen at one junction end. Here the CDR3 DNA reads TGTGCCAGCAGTTTCGGGACAGGGAATGAAAAACTGTTTTTT. Translation: CASSFGTGNEKLFF. The rearrangement uses TRBV5-1 and TRBJ1-4, with 9 bases fitting TRBD1. Looked up from germline, CDR1 is SGHRS and CDR2 is YFSETQ. The CDR3 consists of 14 residues.

The chain recombines TRBV29-1 with TRBJ2-7; TRBD1 agrees at 7 bases. This CDR3 has 13 residues. Germline assignment: CDR1 SQVTM and CDR2 ANQGSEA. Losses at the gene ends were 8 bases for V and 2 bases for J; bases not matched to a gene: 9. CDR3 amino acids: CSLEQGLAYEQYF. As DNA, the CDR3 is TGCAGCTTGGAACAGGGGCTTGCCTACGAGCAGTACTTC.

This clonotype appeared a few times. The chain is built from TRBV4-2 and TRBJ2-7, with 8 bases identical to TRBD1. The CDR3 covers 16 residues. J lost 4 bases, V lost 0 bases, and 8 bases had no gene match. Germline assignment: CDR1 LGHNA and CDR2 YNFKEQ. The CDR3 nucleotides are TGTGCCAGCAGCCAAGATAGTCGAGGACAGGGATACGAGCAGTACTTC. Its protein is CASSQDSRGQGYEQYF.

The gene calls are TRBV20-1 and TRBJ2-7; perhaps TRBD2 as D (6 bases). This CDR3 is 16 amino acids long. With 0 bases removed from V and 0 bases from J, the gap between germline ends came to 15 bases. Germline CDR1 DFQATT, CDR2 SNEGSKA (reference sequence). As DNA, the CDR3 is TGCAGTGCTAGAGATCAAGGCGGGGATATCTCCTACGAGCAGTACTTC. It codes for CSARDQGGDISYEQYF.

This clonotype was counted many times. The chain links TRBV2 to TRBJ1-2; TRBD1 might be the D (6 bases). The CDR3 totals 15 residues. CDR1 is SNHLY, CDR2 FYNNEI, per germline. V gave up 8 bases and J gave up 6 bases, with 22 bases separating them. CDR3 sequence: CASLFPGQPSDGYTF. The CDR3 region has the DNA TGTGCCAGCCTCTTCCCCGGACAGCCTTCCGATGGCTACACCTTC. Looking up the rest from reference TRBV2 and TRBJ1-2 gives the full variable domain: EPEVTQTPSHQVTQMGQEVILRCVPISNHLYFYWYRQILGQKVEFLVSFYNNEISEKSEIFDDQFSVERPDGSNFTLKIRSTKLEDSAMYFCASLFPGQPSDGYTFGSGTRLTVV.

The chain joins TRBV29-1 to TRBJ2-5; D uncertain. CDR1 and CDR2 (germline): SQVTM, ANQGSEA. The V end was cut by 4 bases, the J end by 5 bases, with 5 bases between. The CDR3 length is 10 residues. The CDR3 DNA reads as TGCAGCGTTGGGACGGAGACCCAGTACTTC. This encodes CSVGTETQYF.

V gene TRBV14 combines with J gene TRBJ2-5; 8 positions agree with TRBD1. CDR1 is SGHDN and CDR2 is FVKESK in the germline V gene. The CDR3 covers 16 residues. After removal of 0 bases from V and 4 bases from J, the junction contained 7 bases not matched to a gene. The CDR3, as DNA: TGTGCCAGCAGCCAAGATGTCAGGGGGCTGGCAGAGACCCAGTACTTC. It codes for CASSQDVRGLAETQYF.

The V gene is TRBV10-3, the J gene TRBJ1-2; TRBD1 might be the D (5 bases). The CDR3 totals 17 residues. V was pared by 10 bases and J by 7 bases, with 31 bases between. Germline CDR1 and CDR2: ENHRY and SYGVKD. The CDR3 DNA is TGTGCCAGCAATATAGGGACGTCGGGGGTCGGATGGGCTGGCTACACCTTC. It is translated as CASNIGTSGVGWAGYTF.

This clonotype turned up a few times. The V gene is TRBV7-9, the J gene TRBJ2-5; 7 bases are shared with TRBD2. Trimming at V came to 7 bases and at J to 4 bases, leaving 6 bases not matched to a gene. Germline loops: CDR1 SEHNR, CDR2 FQNEAQ (reference sequence). This CDR3 comprises 13 residues. CDR3 nucleotide sequence: TGTGCCAGCACAGTACTAGCGACAGAGACCCAGTACTTC. Residues: CASTVLATETQYF.

This clonotype was counted a single time. V gene TRBV7-2 combines with J gene TRBJ1-2; no reliable D call. Looked up from germline, CDR1 is SGHTA and CDR2 is FQGNSA. The CDR3 covers 13 residues. V was shortened by 5 bases and J by 2 bases, with 9 bases between the two germline ends. CDR3 residues: CASSILGNYGYTF. In DNA form, the CDR3 reads TGTGCCAGCAGCATCCTGGGGAACTATGGCTACACCTTC.